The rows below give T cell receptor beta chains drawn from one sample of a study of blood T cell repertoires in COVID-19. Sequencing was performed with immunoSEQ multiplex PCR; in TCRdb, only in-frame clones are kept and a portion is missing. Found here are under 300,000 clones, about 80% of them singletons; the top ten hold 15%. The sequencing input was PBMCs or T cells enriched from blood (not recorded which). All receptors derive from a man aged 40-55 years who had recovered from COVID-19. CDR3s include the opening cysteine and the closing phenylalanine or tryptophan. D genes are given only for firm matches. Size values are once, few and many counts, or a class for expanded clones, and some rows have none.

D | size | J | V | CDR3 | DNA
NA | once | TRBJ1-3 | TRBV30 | CGRGSSGNTIYF | TGTGGCCGCGGAAGCTCTGGAAACACCATATATTTT
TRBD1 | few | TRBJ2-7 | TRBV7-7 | CASSLNLGTGKREQYF | TGTGCCAGCAGCTTAAATCTAGGGACAGGGAAGAGGGAGCAGTACTTC
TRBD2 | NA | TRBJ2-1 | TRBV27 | CAIKRDEPFF | TGTGCCATCAAGCGGGACGAGCCGTTCTTC
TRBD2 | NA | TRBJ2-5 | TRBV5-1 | CASSLTSGQETQYF | TGCGCCAGCAGCCTGACTAGCGGACAAGAGACCCAGTACTTC
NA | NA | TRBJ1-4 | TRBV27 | CASRLGTLATNEKLFF | TGTGCCAGCAGGTTGGGGACACTAGCAACTAATGAAAAACTGTTTTTT
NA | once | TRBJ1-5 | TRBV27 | CASSLFVNQPQHF | TGTGCCAGCAGTTTATTCGTGAATCAGCCCCAGCATTTT
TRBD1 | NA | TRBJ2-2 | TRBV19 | CASSRGQGDRELFF | TGTGCCAGTAGTAGGGGACAGGGGGACAGGGAGCTGTTTTTT
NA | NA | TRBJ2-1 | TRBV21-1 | CASSGSASGVYNEQFF | TGTGCCAGCAGCGGGTCGGCTAGCGGGGTTTACAATGAGCAGTTCTTC
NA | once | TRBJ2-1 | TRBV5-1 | CASSLSNFLMYNEQFF | TGCGCCAGCAGCTTGAGTAACTTCCTAATGTACAATGAGCAGTTCTTC
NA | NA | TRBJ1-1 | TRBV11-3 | CASSAPGGEAFF | TGTGCCAGCAGCGCTCCCGGGGGTGAAGCTTTCTTT
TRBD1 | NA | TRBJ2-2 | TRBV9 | CASSEGTGRGTGELFF | TGTGCCAGCAGCGAGGGGACAGGGAGAGGGACCGGGGAGCTGTTTTTT
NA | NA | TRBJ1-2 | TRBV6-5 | CASSYRGYGYTF | TGTGCCAGCAGTTACAGGGGTTATGGCTACACCTTC
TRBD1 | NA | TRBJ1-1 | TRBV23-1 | CASSGTDTEAFF | TGCGCCAGCAGCGGGACAGACACTGAAGCTTTCTTT
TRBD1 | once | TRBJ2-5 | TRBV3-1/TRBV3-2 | CASSLRDRGLQETQYF | TGTGCCAGCAGCCTCCGGGACAGGGGGCTCCAAGAGACCCAGTACTTC
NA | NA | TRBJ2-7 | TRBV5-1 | CASSPQGTGEQYF | TGCGCCAGCAGCCCCCAGGGGACCGGGGAGCAGTACTTC
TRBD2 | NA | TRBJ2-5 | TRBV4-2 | CASSPERGSQETQYF | TGTGCCAGCAGCCCCGAGCGGGGGTCTCAAGAGACCCAGTACTTC
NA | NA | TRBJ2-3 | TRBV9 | CASSVGGLIADTQYF | TGTGCCAGCAGCGTAGGAGGTCTAATCGCAGATACGCAGTATTTT
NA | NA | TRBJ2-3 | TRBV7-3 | CASSSGSYTDTQYF | TGTGCCAGCAGCTCAGGGTCCTACACAGATACGCAGTATTTT
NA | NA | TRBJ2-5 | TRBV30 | CAWSRPGHIQETQYF | TGTGCCTGGAGCCGACCGGGACACATCCAAGAGACCCAGTACTTC
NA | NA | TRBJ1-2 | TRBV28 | CASTYGGNVGYTF | TGTGCCAGCACCTACGGGGGGAACGTTGGCTACACCTTC
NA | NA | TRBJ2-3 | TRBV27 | CASSLSRGNTQYF | TGTGCCAGCAGTTTATCAAGGGGAAATACGCAGTATTTT
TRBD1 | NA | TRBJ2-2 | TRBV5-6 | CASSTDRGQTGELFF | TGTGCCAGCAGCACGGACAGGGGGCAAACCGGGGAGCTGTTTTTT
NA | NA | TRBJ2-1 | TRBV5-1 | CASSLAETRLNEQFF | TGCGCCAGCAGCTTGGCCGAGACTAGACTCAATGAGCAGTTCTTC
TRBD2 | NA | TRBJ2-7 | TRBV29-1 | CSVEGGRGYEQYF | TGCAGCGTTGAGGGCGGGAGAGGCTACGAGCAGTACTTC
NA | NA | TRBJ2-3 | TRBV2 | CAGGGAVKADTQYF | TGTGCCGGTGGGGGGGCAGTGAAGGCAGATACGCAGTATTTT
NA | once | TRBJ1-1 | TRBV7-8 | CASSQFPNTEAFF | TGTGCCAGCAGCCAATTCCCTAACACTGAAGCTTTCTTT
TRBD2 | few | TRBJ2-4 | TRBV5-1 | CASSLESGGPSGSLNIQYF | TGCGCCAGCAGCTTGGAGTCGGGAGGGCCTAGCGGATCCTTAAACATTCAGTACTTC
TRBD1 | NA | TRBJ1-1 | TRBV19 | CASTRDRLNTEAFF | TGTGCCAGTACGAGGGACAGATTGAACACTGAAGCTTTCTTT
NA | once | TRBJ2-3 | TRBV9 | CASSVVSQDTQYF | TGTGCCAGCAGCGTAGTTAGCCAAGATACGCAGTATTTT
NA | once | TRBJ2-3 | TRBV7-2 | CASSFTRVDTQYF | TGTGCCAGCAGCTTTACCAGGGTTGATACGCAGTATTTT
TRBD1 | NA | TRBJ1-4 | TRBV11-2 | CASSLTTGRFNEKLFF | TGTGCCAGCAGCTTAACGACAGGGAGGTTTAATGAAAAACTGTTTTTT
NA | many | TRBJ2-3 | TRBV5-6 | CASSLGGDGDTQYF | TGTGCCAGCAGCTTGGGGGGCGACGGGGATACGCAGTATTTT
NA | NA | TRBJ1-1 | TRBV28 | CASSLHSNTEAFF | TGTGCCAGCAGTTTACACAGCAACACTGAAGCTTTCTTT
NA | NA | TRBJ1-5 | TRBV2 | CASSAGQNQPQHF | TGTGCCAGCAGTGCAGGGCAGAATCAGCCCCAGCATTTT
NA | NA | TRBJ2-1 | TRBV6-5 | CASSFHGEGGYNEQFF | TGTGCCAGCAGTTTCCACGGTGAGGGCGGGTACAATGAGCAGTTCTTC
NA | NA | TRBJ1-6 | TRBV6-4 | CASSQGNSPLHF | TGTGCCAGCAGCCAGGGGAATTCACCCCTCCACTTT
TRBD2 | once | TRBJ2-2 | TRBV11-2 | CASSPWTSRGTGELFF | TGTGCCAGCAGCCCCTGGACTAGTCGAGGCACCGGGGAGCTGTTTTTT
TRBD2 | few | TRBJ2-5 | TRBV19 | CASSRTSGGRETQYF | TGTGCCAGTTCCCGGACTAGCGGGGGGAGGGAGACCCAGTACTTC
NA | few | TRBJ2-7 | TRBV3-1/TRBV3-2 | CASSQDFGSAGKQYF | TGTGCCAGCAGCCAAGATTTCGGCTCCGCCGGGAAGCAGTACTTC
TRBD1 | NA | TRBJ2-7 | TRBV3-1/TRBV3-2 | CASSPRDRGTYEQYF | TGTGCCAGCAGCCCCCGGGACAGGGGTACCTACGAGCAGTACTTC